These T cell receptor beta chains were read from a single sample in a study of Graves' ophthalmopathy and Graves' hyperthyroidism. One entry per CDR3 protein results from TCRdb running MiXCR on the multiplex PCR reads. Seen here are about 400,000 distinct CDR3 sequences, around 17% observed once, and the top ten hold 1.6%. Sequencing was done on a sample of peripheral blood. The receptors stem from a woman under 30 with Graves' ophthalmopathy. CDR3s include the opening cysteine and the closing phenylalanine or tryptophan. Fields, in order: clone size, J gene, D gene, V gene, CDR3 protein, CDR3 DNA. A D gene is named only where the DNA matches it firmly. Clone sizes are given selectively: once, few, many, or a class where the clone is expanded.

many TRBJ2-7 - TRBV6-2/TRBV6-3 CASTYADEQYF TGTGCCAGCACCTATGCGGACGAGCAGTACTTC
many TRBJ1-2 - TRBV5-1 CASSLATGNYGYTF TGCGCCAGCAGCTTGGCCACAGGGAACTATGGCTACACCTTC
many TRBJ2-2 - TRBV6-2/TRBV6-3 CASSPFDRGVTGELFF TGTGCCAGCAGTCCCTTTGACCGAGGGGTCACCGGGGAGCTGTTTTTT
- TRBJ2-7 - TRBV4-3 CASSQGAGRAYEQYF TGCGCCAGCAGCCAAGGGGCGGGCCGGGCCTACGAGCAGTACTTC
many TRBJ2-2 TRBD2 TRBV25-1 CASHPYTSSGSTGELFF TGTGCCAGCCACCCTTACACCTCTAGCGGGAGCACCGGGGAGCTGTTTTTT
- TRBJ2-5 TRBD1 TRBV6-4 CASSYSGQSRETQYF TGTGCCAGCAGTTACTCGGGACAGTCCAGGGAGACCCAGTACTTC
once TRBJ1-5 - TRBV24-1 CATNTGGRQNQPQHF TGTGCCACCAATACTGGCGGCAGACAAAATCAGCCCCAGCATTTT
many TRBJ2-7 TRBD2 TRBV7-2 CASSLGLASSYEQYF TGTGCCAGCAGCTTAGGACTAGCGTCTTCCTACGAGCAGTACTTC
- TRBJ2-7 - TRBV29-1 CSVEEGYEQYF TGCAGCGTTGAAGAAGGATACGAGCAGTACTTC
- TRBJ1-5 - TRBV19 CASREEGQPQHF TGTGCCAGTAGGGAAGAGGGTCAGCCCCAGCATTTT
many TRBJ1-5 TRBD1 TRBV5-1 CASSSGWEDRGSSNQPQHF TGCGCCAGCAGCTCCGGGTGGGAGGACAGGGGCTCAAGCAATCAGCCCCAGCATTTT
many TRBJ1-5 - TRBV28 CASHSNQPQHF TGTGCCAGCCATTCTAATCAGCCCCAGCATTTT
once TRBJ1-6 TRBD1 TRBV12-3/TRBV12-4 CASSPATGGNSPLHF TGTGCCAGCAGCCCTGCCACAGGGGGGAATTCACCCCTCCACTTT
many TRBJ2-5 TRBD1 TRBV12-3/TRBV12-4 CASSPDRAETQYF TGTGCCAGCAGTCCCGACAGGGCGGAGACCCAGTACTTC
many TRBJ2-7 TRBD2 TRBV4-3 CASSPGTSGGREQYF TGCGCCAGCAGCCCTGGGACTAGCGGGGGTAGGGAGCAGTACTTC
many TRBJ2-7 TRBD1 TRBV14 CASSFGQGPYEQYF TGTGCCAGCAGCTTCGGACAGGGGCCTTACGAGCAGTACTTC
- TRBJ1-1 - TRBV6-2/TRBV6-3 CASSLIKTEAFF TGTGCCAGCAGTTTAATAAAGACTGAAGCTTTCTTT
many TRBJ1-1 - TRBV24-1 CATSGANTEAFF TGTGCCACCAGTGGGGCGAACACTGAAGCTTTCTTT
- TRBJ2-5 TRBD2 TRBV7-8 CASSTTPGLQETQYF TGTGCCAGCAGCACCACCCCGGGACTACAAGAGACCCAGTACTTC
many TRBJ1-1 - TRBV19 CASSIPRSPRNTEAFF TGTGCCAGTAGTATCCCCAGGAGCCCCCGGAACACTGAAGCTTTCTTT
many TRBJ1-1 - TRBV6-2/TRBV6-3 CASSYYGTEAFF TGTGCCAGCAGTTACTACGGCACTGAAGCTTTCTTT
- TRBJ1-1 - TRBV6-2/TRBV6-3 CASRKDPHNTEAFF TGTGCCAGCCGCAAAGACCCGCATAACACTGAAGCTTTCTTT
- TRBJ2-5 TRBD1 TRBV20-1 CSARRTGAFQETQYF TGCAGTGCTAGAAGGACAGGGGCGTTCCAAGAGACCCAGTACTTC
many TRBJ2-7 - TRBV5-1 CASSLVSPGGSYEQYF TGCGCCAGCAGCTTGGTTTCCCCCGGGGGTTCCTACGAGCAGTACTTC
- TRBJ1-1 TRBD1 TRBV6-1 CASSDGDRRREAFF TGTGCCAGCAGTGACGGGGACAGGCGTCGTGAAGCTTTCTTT
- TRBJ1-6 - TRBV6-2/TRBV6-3 CASSGLKGSSPLHF TGTGCCAGCAGTGGCCTAAAGGGGAGTTCACCCCTCCACTTT
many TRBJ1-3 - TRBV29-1 CSVESPGVEGNTIYF TGCAGCGTTGAATCTCCGGGTGTCGAGGGAAACACCATATATTTT
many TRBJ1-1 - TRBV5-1 CASSLGRNQDEAFF TGCGCCAGCAGCTTGGGACGGAACCAGGATGAAGCTTTCTTT
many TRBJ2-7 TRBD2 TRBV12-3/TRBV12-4 CASSYGTSRGGNSYEQYF TGTGCCAGCAGTTATGGGACTAGCCGGGGGGGGAACTCCTACGAGCAGTACTTC
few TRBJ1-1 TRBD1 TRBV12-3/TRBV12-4 CASNPTGANTEAFF TGTGCCAGCAATCCGACAGGGGCAAACACTGAAGCTTTCTTT
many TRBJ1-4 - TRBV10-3 CAISEDGPVSNNEKLFF TGTGCCATCAGTGAGGATGGCCCCGTCAGTAATAATGAAAAACTGTTTTTT
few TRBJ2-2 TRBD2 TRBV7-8 CASSLGAGSGIVGELFF TGTGCCAGCAGCTTAGGGGCTGGTAGCGGGATCGTCGGGGAGCTGTTTTTT
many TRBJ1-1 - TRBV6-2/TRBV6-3 CASSYGQSDTEAFF TGTGCCAGCAGTTACGGGCAGTCGGACACTGAAGCTTTCTTT
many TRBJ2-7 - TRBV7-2 CASSFGNQYEQYF TGTGCCAGCAGCTTTGGGAATCAGTACGAGCAGTACTTC
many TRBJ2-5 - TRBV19 CASKRPPPRNTKPYQETQYF TGTGCCAGTAAACGACCCCCCCCGAGAAACACCAAACCGTACCAAGAGACCCAGTACTTC
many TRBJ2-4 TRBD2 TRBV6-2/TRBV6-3 CASSDGLAGPQNIQYF TGTGCCAGCAGTGATGGACTAGCGGGGCCTCAAAACATTCAGTACTTC
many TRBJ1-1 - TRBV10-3 CAIRGPQGDAFF TGTGCCATCCGGGGGCCCCAAGGAGATGCTTTCTTT
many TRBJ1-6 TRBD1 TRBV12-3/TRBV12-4 CASSVEGARSPLHF TGTGCCAGCAGTGTCGAGGGGGCACGGTCACCCCTCCACTTT
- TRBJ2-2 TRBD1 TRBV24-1 CATSRGQHQTNTGELFF TGTGCCACCAGTCGGGGACAGCACCAAACGAACACCGGGGAGCTGTTTTTT
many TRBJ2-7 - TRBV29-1 CSVGREITGEQYF TGCAGCGTTGGCCGGGAGATCACGGGAGAGCAGTACTTC
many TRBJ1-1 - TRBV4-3 CASSQEGQGPEAFF TGCGCCAGCAGCCAAGAGGGTCAGGGCCCTGAAGCTTTCTTT
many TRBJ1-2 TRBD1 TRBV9 CASKSTGGNYGYTF TGTGCCAGCAAATCGACAGGGGGCAACTATGGCTACACCTTC
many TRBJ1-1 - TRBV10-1 CASRKEGSNTEAFF TGCGCCAGCAGGAAGGAGGGGTCGAACACTGAAGCTTTCTTT
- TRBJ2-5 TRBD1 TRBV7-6 CASSLFGTGKGETQYF TGTGCCAGCAGCTTATTTGGGACAGGGAAAGGAGAGACCCAGTACTTC